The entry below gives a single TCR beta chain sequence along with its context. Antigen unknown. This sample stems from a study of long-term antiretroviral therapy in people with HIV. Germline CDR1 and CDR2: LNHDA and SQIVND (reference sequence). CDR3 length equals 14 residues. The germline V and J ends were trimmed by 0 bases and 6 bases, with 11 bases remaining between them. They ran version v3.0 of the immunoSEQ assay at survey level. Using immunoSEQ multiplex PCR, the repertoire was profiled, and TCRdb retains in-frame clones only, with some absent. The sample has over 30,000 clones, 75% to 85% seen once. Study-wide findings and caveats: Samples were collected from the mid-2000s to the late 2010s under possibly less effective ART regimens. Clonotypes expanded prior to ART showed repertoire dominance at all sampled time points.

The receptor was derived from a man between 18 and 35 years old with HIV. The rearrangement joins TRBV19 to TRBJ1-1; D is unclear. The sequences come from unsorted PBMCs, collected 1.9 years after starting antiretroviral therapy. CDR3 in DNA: TGTGCCAGTAGTATAGATACGGATGTGGCTGAAGCTTTCTTT. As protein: CASSIDTDVAEAFF. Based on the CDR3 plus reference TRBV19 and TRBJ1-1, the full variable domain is DGGITQSPKYLFRKEGQNVTLSCEQNLNHDAMYWYRQDPGQGLRLIYYSQIVNDFQKGDIAEGYSVSREKKESFPLTVTSAQKNPTAFYLCASSIDTDVAEAFFGQGTRLTVV.